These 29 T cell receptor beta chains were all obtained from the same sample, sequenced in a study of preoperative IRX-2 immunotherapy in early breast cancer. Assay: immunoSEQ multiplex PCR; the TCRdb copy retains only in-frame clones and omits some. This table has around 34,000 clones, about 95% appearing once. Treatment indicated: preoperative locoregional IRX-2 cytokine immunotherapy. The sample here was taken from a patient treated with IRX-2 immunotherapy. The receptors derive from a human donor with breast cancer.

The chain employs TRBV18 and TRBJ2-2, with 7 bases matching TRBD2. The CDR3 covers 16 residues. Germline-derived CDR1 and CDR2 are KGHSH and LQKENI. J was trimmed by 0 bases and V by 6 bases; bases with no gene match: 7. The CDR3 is CASSPRLAANTGELFF. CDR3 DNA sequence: TGTGCCAGCTCCCCTCGACTAGCCGCGAACACCGGGGAGCTGTTTTTT.

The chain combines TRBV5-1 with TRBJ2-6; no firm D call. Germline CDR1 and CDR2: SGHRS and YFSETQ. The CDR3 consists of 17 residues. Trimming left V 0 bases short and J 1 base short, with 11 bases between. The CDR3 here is CASSLVANPSGANVLTF. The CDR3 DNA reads TGCGCCAGCAGCTTGGTGGCAAATCCGTCTGGGGCCAACGTCCTGACTTTC.

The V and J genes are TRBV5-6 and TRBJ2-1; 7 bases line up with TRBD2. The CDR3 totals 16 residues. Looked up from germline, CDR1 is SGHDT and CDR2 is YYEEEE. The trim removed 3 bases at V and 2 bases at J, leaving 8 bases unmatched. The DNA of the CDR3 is TGTGCCAGCAGCTCGCGGGAGCCCCAGCCCTACAATGAGCAGTTCTTC. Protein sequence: CASSSREPQPYNEQFF.

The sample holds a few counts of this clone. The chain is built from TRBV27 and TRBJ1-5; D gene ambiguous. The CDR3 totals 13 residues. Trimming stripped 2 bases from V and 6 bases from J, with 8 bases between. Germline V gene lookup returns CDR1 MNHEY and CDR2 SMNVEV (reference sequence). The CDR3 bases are TGTGCCAGCAGTTTAGTGGCTTTTCAGCCCCAGCATTTT. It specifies CASSLVAFQPQHF.

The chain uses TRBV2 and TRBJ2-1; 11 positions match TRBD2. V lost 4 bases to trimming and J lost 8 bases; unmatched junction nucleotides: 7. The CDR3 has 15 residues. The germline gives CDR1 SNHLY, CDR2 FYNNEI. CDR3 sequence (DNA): TGTGCCAGCAGTGCGATAGCGGGGGGGCTTTATGAGCAGTTCTTC. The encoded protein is CASSAIAGGLYEQFF.

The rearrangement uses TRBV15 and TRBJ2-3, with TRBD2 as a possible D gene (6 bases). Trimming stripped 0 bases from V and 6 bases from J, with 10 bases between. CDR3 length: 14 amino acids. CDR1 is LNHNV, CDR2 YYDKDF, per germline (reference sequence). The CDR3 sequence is CATSRDGRGDTQYF. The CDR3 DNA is TGTGCCACCAGCAGAGATGGGCGGGGCGATACGCAGTATTTT.

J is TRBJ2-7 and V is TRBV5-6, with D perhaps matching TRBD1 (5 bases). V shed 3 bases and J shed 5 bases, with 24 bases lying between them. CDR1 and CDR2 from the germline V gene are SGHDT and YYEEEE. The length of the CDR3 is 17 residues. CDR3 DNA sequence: TGTGCCAGCAGCTCAAGAAGAAGTAAAGTAAAACAGGACGAGCAGTACTTC. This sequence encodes CASSSRRSKVKQDEQYF. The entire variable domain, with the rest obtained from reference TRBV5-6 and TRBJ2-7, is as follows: DAGVTQSPTHLIKTRGQQVTLRCSPKSGHDTVSWYQQALGQGPQFIFQYYEEEERQRGNFPDRFSGHQFPNYSSELNVNALLLGDSALYLCASSSRRSKVKQDEQYFGPGTRLTVT.

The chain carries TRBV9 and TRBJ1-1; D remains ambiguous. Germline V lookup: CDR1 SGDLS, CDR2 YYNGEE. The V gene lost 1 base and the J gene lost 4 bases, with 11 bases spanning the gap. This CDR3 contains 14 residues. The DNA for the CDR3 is TGTGCCAGCAGCGTATCCTCCCGGGGCACTGAAGCTTTCTTT. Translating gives CASSVSSRGTEAFF.

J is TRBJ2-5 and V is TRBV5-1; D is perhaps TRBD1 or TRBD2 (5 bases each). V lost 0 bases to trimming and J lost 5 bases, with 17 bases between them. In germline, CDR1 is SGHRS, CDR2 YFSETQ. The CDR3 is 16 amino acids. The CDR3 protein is CASSLETAGTTETQYF. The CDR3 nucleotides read TGCGCCAGCAGCTTGGAAACGGCAGGGACGACGGAGACCCAGTACTTC. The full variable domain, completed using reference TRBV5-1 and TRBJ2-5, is KAGVTQTPRYLIKTRGQQVTLSCSPISGHRSVSWYQQTPGQGLQFLFEYFSETQRNKGNFPGRFSGRQFSNSRSEMNVSTLELGDSALYLCASSLETAGTTETQYFGPGTRLLVL.

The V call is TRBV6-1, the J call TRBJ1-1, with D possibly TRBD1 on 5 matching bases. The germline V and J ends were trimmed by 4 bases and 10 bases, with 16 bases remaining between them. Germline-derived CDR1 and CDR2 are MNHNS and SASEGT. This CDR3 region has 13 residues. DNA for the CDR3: TGTGCCAGCAGTGTACTGCTTGGGGGGGTAGCTTTCTTT. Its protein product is CASSVLLGGVAFF.

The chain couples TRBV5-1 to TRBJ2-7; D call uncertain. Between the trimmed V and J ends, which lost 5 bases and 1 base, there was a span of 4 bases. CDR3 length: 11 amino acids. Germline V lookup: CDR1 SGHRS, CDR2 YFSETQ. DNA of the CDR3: TGCGCCAGCAGTTCTTCCTACGAGCAGTACTTC. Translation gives CASSSSYEQYF.

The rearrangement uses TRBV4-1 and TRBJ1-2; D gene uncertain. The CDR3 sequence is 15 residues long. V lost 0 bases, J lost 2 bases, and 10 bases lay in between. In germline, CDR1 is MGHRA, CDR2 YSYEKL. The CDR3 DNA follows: TGCGCCAGCAGCCAAGATTTAGGTGGGAACTATGGCTACACCTTC. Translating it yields CASSQDLGGNYGYTF.

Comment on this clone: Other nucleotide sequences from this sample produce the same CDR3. The CDR3 bases are TGTGCCAGCAGCTTAGCTGGGGGAGGGGAGACCCAGTACTTC. It is translated as CASSLAGGGETQYF. The V and J genes are TRBV7-9 and TRBJ2-5; 7 nucleotides align to TRBD2. V was clipped by 0 bases and J by 5 bases; unmatched bases: 3. The CDR3 extends over 14 amino acids. Germline V gene lookup returns CDR1 SEHNR and CDR2 FQNEAQ (reference sequence).

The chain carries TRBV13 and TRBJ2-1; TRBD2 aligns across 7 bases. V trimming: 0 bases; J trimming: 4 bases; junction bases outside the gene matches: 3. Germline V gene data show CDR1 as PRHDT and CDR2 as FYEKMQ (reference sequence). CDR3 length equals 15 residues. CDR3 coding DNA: TGTGCCAGCAGCTTAGGGCTAGCGGAGTACAATGAGCAGTTCTTC. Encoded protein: CASSLGLAEYNEQFF.

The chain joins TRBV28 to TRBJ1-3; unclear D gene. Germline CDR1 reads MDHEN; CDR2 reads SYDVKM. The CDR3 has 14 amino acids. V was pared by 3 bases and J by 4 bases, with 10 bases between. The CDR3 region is CASSFYGSGNTIYF. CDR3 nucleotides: TGTGCCAGCAGTTTTTATGGGTCAGGAAACACCATATATTTT.

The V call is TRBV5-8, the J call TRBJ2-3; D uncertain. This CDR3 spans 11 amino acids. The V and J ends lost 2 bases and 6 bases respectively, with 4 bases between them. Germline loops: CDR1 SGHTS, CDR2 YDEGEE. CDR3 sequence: CASSLRDTQYF. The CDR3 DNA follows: TGTGCCAGCAGCTTACGGGATACGCAGTATTTT.

As DNA, the CDR3 is TGCAGCGTTGACGCGTTGGCGAACACTGAAGCTTTCTTT. It encodes CSVDALANTEAFF. The gene calls are TRBV29-1 and TRBJ1-1; D is uncertain. Trimming cost V 3 bases and J 1 base, with 9 bases left between them. Germline lookup yields CDR1 SQVTM and CDR2 ANQGSEA. This CDR3 has 13 amino acids.

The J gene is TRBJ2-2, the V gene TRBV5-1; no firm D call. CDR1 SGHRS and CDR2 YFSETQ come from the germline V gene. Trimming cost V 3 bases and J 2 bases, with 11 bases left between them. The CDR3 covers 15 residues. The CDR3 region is CASSSTGSNTGELFF. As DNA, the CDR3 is TGCGCCAGCAGCTCCACCGGGTCAAACACCGGGGAGCTGTTTTTT.

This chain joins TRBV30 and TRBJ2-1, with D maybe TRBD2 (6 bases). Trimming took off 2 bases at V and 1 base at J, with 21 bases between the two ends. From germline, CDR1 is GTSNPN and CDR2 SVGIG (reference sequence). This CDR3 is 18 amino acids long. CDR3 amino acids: CAWSWRAGSIRSYNEQFF. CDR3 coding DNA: TGTGCCTGGAGTTGGAGGGCGGGAAGTATAAGATCCTACAATGAGCAGTTCTTC. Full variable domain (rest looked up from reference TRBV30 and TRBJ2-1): SQTIHQWPATLVQPVGSPLSLECTVEGTSNPNLYWYRQAAGRGLQLLFYSVGIGQISSEVPQNLSASRPQDRQFILSSKKLLLSDSGFYLCAWSWRAGSIRSYNEQFFGPGTRLTVL.

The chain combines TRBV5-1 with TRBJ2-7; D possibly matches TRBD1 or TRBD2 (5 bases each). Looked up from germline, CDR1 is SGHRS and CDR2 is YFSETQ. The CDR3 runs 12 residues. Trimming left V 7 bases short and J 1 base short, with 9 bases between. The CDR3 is CASGDVSYEQYF. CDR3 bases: TGCGCCAGCGGGGACGTTTCCTACGAGCAGTACTTC.

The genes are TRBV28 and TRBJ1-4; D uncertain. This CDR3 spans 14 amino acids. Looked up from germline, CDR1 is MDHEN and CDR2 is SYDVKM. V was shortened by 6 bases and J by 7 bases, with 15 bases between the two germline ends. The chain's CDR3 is CASRPGRVGEKLFF. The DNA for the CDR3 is TGTGCCAGCAGGCCCGGGAGGGTGGGTGAAAAACTGTTTTTT.

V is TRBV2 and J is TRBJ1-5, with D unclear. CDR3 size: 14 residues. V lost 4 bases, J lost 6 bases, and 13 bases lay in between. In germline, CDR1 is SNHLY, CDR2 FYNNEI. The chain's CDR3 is CASSVSVDSQPQHF. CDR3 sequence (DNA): TGTGCCAGCAGTGTTTCGGTGGATAGTCAGCCCCAGCATTTT.

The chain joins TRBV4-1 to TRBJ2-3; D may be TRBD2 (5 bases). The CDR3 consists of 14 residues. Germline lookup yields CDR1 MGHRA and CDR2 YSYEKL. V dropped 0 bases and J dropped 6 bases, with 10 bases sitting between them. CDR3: CASSQERGRDTQYF. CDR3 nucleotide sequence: TGCGCCAGCAGCCAAGAACGGGGAAGGGATACGCAGTATTTT.

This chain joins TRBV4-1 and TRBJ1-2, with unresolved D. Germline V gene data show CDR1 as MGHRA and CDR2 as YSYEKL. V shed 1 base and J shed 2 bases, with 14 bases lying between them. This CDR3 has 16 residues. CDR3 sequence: CASSQGYTATNYGYTF. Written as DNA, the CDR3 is TGCGCCAGCAGCCAAGGGTATACAGCCACCAACTATGGCTACACCTTC.

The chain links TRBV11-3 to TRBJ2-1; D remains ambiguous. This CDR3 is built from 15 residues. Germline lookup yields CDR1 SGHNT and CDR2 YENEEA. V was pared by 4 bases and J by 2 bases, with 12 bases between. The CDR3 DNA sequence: TGTGCCAGCAGCTCTCAGGCAGGAGCCTACAATGAGCAGTTCTTC. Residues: CASSSQAGAYNEQFF.

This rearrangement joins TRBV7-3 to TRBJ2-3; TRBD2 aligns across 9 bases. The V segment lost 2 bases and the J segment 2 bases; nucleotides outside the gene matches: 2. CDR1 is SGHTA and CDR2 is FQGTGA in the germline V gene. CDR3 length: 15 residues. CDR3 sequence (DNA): TGTGCCAGCAGCTTATCTAGCGGGGTCACAGATACGCAGTATTTT. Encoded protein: CASSLSSGVTDTQYF.

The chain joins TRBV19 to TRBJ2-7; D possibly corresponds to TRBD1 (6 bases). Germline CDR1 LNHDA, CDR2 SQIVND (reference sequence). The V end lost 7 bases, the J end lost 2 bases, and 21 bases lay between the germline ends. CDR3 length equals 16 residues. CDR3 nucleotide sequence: TGTGCCAGTAAACACTTATCCGGGACATCAGCCTACGAGCAGTACTTC. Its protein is CASKHLSGTSAYEQYF.

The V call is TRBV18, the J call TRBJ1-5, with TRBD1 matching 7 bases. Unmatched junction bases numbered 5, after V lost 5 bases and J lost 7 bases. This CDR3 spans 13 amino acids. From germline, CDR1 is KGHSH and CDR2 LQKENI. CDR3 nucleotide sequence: TGTGCCAGCTCATCTACAGGGGAACAGCCCCAGCATTTT. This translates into CASSSTGEQPQHF.

CDR3 in amino acids: CASSLVRRDTEAFF. CDR3 nucleotide sequence: TGCGCCAGCAGCTTGGTTAGAAGGGACACTGAAGCTTTCTTT. The gene calls are TRBV5-1 and TRBJ1-1; no clear D gene. V dropped 0 bases and J dropped 3 bases, with 9 bases sitting between them. The germline V gene has CDR1 SGHRS and CDR2 YFSETQ. This CDR3 has 14 amino acids.